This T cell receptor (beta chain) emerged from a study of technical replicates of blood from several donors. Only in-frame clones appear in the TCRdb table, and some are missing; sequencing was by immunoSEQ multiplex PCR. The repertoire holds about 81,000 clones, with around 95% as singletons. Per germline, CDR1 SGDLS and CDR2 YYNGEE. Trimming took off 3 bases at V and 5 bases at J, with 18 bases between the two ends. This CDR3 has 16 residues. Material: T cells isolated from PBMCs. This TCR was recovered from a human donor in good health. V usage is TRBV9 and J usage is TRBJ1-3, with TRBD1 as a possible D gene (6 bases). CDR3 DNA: TGTGCCAGCAGCGGCTTCTCACAGGGATATAGAAACACCATATATTTT. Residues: CASSGFSQGYRNTIYF.